This T cell receptor beta chain was retrieved from a study of blood T cell repertoires in COVID-19. On the study more broadly: PBMCs, B-cell-depleted T cells, or T cells were the source of the cDNA or gDNA that made up the material.

Those who participated ranged in age from roughly 18 to 89 years and resided in roughly 26 US areas. Exposed study participants had met a COVID-19 case within 2 weeks before entry. CDR1 is LGHDT and CDR2 is YNNKEL in the germline V gene (reference sequence). V was shortened by 1 base and J by 6 bases, with 12 bases between the two germline ends. The CDR3 is 15 amino acids. In the authors' workflow: For nucleated cells, counts were estimated from reference gene primer amplification. Here immunoSEQ multiplex PCR was the method, and the copy in TCRdb shows in-frame clones only, minus some. V, J and clone size are those of that table, while D and trimming were read from the DNA. The repertoire holds a few hundred thousand clones, with 86% as singletons.

The TCR comes from a woman younger than 45 who had been exposed to COVID-19. The genes are TRBV3-1 (or the pseudogene TRBV3-2) and TRBJ2-2; D is possibly TRBD2 (5 bases). The sample taken for sequencing was PBMCs or T cells enriched from blood (not recorded which). CDR3 region: CASSQGSGYPGELFF. CDR3 DNA sequence: TGTGCCAGCAGCCAAGGGTCGGGGTACCCCGGGGAGCTGTTTTTT.